This T cell receptor (beta chain) was profiled in a study of T cells in Graves' hyperthyroidism and ophthalmopathy. Whole-study results and caveats: Peripheral blood also featured most of the thyroid clonotypes expanded above 0.001. From stable hyperthyroidism, ophthalmopathy was separated by a 13 V-J model.

This clonotype was recorded at least ten times. The antigen remains unidentified. Uncontrolled infections, other autoimmune diseases, pregnancy or lactation led to exclusion of patients. Orbital computed tomography, thyroid ultrasound, serum thyroxine and TRAb, and clinical symptoms together informed the diagnoses. Trimming removed 8 bases from V and 8 bases from J, with 6 bases in between. CDR1 is MNHEY and CDR2 is SVGEGT in the germline V gene. The CDR3 is 10 amino acids. RNA transcripts yielded amplified TCR beta CDR3 regions. The primer set for the first-round RT-PCR of the TCR CDR3 was HTBI. TCRdb ran MiXCR on the multiplex PCR reads and lists one entry per CDR3 protein. Here the sample spans over 350,000 distinct CDR3 sequences, over 11% being singletons.

Material: blood. The source of this sequence is a man aged 45-60 years with Graves' ophthalmopathy. The chain combines TRBV6-2 or TRBV6-3 with TRBJ2-2; D gene ambiguous. For the CDR3, the DNA is TGTGCCAGCCGCCGAGGGGAGCTGTTTTTT. It yields the protein CASRRGELFF.